Here is one TCR beta chain with its context. The antigen is unknown. This sample stems from a study of vaccination and CD4 T cells after COVID-19. General study results and limits: The median count of SARS-CoV-2-reactive clonotypes rose from around 20 to 38, not significantly.

Sequenced with the Oncomine TCR Beta short-read assay was DNA taken from cultured CD4+ T cells. TCRdb re-called the PCR reads through MiXCR, storing one row per CDR3 protein. This repertoire shows around 12,000 distinct CDR3 sequences, 75% to 85% found once; its top ten account for roughly 24%. V shed 4 bases, J shed 1 base, and the junction held 5 bases outside the gene matches. The CDR3 spans 16 residues. Germline V gene data show CDR1 as SGHTA and CDR2 as FQGNSA. The treatment here: approximately 10-day PBMC culture with coronavirus spike peptide pools or control peptides (ViraFEST assay). TCRs were sequenced by ViraFEST after antigen-specific T cells had been expanded with peptide pools. Peptide pools at roughly 10 ug/ml, together with around 10 IU/ml IL-2, were added to cultures of roughly 2 million PBMCs per well.

Specimen: CD4+ T cells from blood, cultured in vitro. The chain employs TRBV7-2 and TRBJ2-2, with 8 positions matching TRBD1. This clonotype was sampled from a human donor who had recovered from COVID-19. In DNA form, the CDR3 reads TGTGCCAGCAGCTCCCAGACAGGGGTGAACACCGGGGAGCTGTTTTTT. Protein: CASSSQTGVNTGELFF.